The present T cell receptor beta chain was sequenced within a study of CD8 T cells in Susac syndrome. Study-level results: The study admitted that it had a relatively small number of individuals in its TCR sequencing and HLA analysis.

Germline V gene sequence: CDR1 LNHNV, CDR2 YYDKDF (reference sequence). This CDR3 spans 15 amino acids. The ends were cut back, 1 base at V and 4 bases at J, with 12 bases in the middle. About this clonotype itself: Its cognate antigen is unknown.

When the RNA was reverse transcribed, random hexamers were used with an input of about 0.5 to 1 ug. TCRdb reprocessed the immunoSEQ multiplex PCR reads with MiXCR, giving one entry per CDR3 protein. This sample has 95,000 to 150,000 distinct CDR3 sequences, with over 90% found just once. The TCR comes from a human donor with Susac syndrome. The chain carries TRBV15 and TRBJ2-3; TRBD2 might be the D (6 bases). What was sequenced was CD8+ T cells from PBMCs. CDR3 sequence: CATSRAPSVSDTQYF. As DNA, the CDR3 is TGTGCCACCAGCAGAGCGCCTAGCGTATCAGATACGCAGTATTTT.